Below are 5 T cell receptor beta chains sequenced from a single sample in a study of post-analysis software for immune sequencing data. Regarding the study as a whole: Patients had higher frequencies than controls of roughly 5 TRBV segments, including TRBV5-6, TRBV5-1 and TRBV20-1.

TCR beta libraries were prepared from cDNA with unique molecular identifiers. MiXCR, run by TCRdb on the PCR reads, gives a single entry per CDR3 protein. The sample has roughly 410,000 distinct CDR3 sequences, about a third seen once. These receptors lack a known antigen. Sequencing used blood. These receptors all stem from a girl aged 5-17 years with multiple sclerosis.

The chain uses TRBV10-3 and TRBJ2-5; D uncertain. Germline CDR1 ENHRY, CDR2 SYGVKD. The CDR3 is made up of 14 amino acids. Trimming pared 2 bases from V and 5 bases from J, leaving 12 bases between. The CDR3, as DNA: TGTGCCATCAGTGAGGGGTTCGAAGGGGAGACCCAGTACTTC. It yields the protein CAISEGFEGETQYF.

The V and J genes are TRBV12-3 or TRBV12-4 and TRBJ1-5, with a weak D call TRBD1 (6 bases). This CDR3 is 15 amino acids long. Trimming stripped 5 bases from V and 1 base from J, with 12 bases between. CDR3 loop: CASSPKGGSNQPQHF. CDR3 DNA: TGTGCCAGCAGTCCCAAGGGGGGAAGCAATCAGCCCCAGCATTTT.

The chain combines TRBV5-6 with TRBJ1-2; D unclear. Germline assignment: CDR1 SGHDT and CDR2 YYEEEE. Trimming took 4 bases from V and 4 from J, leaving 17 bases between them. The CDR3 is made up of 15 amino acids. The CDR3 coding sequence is TGTGCCAGCAGCCGACCTCAAACAGACTCCTATGGCTACACCTTC. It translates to CASSRPQTDSYGYTF.

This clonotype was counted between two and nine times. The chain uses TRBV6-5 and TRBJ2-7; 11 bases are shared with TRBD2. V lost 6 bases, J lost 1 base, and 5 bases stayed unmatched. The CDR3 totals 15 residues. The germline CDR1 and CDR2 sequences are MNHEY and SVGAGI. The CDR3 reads CASRPTSGGSYEQYF. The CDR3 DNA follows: TGTGCCAGCAGGCCCACTAGCGGGGGTTCCTACGAGCAGTACTTC.

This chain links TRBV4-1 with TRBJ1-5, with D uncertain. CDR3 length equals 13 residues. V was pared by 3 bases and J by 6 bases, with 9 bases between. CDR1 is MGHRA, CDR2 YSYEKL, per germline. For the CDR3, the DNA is TGCGCCAGCAGCCATTGGGGAGGTCAGCCCCAGCATTTT. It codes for CASSHWGGQPQHF.